These 22 T cell receptor beta chains originate from one sample sequenced in a study of early T cells in non-severe SARS-CoV-2 infection. TCRdb reprocessed the 5' RACE reads with MiXCR, giving one entry per CDR3 protein. Of about 66,000 distinct CDR3 sequences in the sample, around 21% are singletons; the top ten hold approximately 15%. Sequenced here: whole blood, sampled at baseline. Source of these receptors: an adult who was a healthcare worker with PCR-confirmed SARS-CoV-2 infection or an uninfected control (not recorded which).

The chain combines TRBV29-1 with TRBJ1-2; D is ambiguous. CDR1 is SQVTM, CDR2 ANQGSEA, per germline. The CDR3 runs to 11 residues. Trimming stripped 0 bases from V and 7 bases from J, with 6 bases between. The DNA for the CDR3 is TGCAGCGTTGAAGAACCGGCTGGCTACACCTTC. Amino acids: CSVEEPAGYTF.

This clonotype occurred a few times. The chain couples TRBV12-3 or TRBV12-4 to TRBJ1-2; TRBD1 matches 7 bases. V lost 6 bases and J lost 7; bases outside the gene matches: 5. The CDR3 is made up of 12 amino acids. The CDR3 nucleotides read TGTGCCAGCAGCCCAGGGGGGGGTGGCTACACCTTC. Its translation is CASSPGGGGYTF.

This chain links TRBV7-2 with TRBJ2-3, with a weak D call TRBD2 (6 bases). This CDR3 comprises 13 residues. Germline V gene sequence: CDR1 SGHTA, CDR2 FQGNSA. V lost 5 bases and J lost 14, with 20 bases in between. CDR3 sequence (DNA): TGTGCCAGCAGCCAAAGACCGGGACTCCCACCGTATTTT. This gives the protein CASSQRPGLPPYF.

The chain links TRBV6-6 to TRBJ1-1, with D tentatively TRBD1 (5 bases). This CDR3 region has 15 residues. CDR1 is MNHNY, CDR2 SVGAGI, per germline (reference sequence). Between the trimmed V and J ends, which lost 6 bases and 1 base, there was a span of 15 bases. This chain's CDR3 is CASSTPPGENTEAFF. The CDR3 DNA reads TGTGCCAGCAGCACCCCCCCGGGGGAGAACACTGAAGCTTTCTTT.

This clonotype was detected a few times. The chain recombines TRBV7-9 with TRBJ1-2; a possible D gene is TRBD1 (5 bases). V was clipped by 6 bases and J by 13 bases, with 21 bases between them. CDR1 and CDR2 (germline): SEHNR, FQNEAQ (reference sequence). This CDR3 is 13 amino acids long. The CDR3 protein is CASRRPGLPPATF. The CDR3 DNA is TGTGCCAGCAGACGTCCGGGACTCCCGCCTGCCACCTTC.

This chain joins TRBV11-2 and TRBJ1-2, with 8 bases aligning to TRBD1. The CDR3 is 13 amino acids. V trimming: 6 bases; J trimming: 4 bases; junction bases outside the gene matches: 4. Germline CDR1 reads SGHAT; CDR2 reads FQNNGV. The CDR3 DNA reads as TGTGCCAGCAGAGGGACAGGATCCTATGGCTACACCTTC. Amino acid sequence: CASRGTGSYGYTF. The full variable domain, in which reference TRBV11-2 and TRBJ1-2 provide the parts outside the CDR3, is EAGVAQSPRYKIIEKRQSVAFWCNPISGHATLYWYQQILGQGPKLLIQFQNNGVVDDSQLPKDRFSAERLKGVDSTLKIQPAKLEDSAVYLCASRGTGSYGYTFGSGTRLTVV.

This clonotype showed up many times. The rearrangement joins TRBV7-9 to TRBJ2-7, with a possible D match to TRBD2 (5 bases). Looked up from germline, CDR1 is SEHNR and CDR2 is FQNEAQ (reference sequence). V lost 5 bases and J 2 bases, leaving 10 bases between the germline ends. The CDR3 covers 13 residues. CDR3 sequence reads: CASSPRGPYEQYF. The CDR3, as DNA: TGTGCCAGCAGCCCCCGAGGGCCCTACGAGCAGTACTTC.

This clonotype was detected a few times. The chain employs TRBV14 and TRBJ2-1; D perhaps matches TRBD2 (6 bases). Trimming removed 1 base from V and 12 bases from J, with 10 bases in between. Germline V CDR1 and CDR2: SGHDN, FVKESK. This CDR3 has 12 amino acids. CDR3: CASSQGGLRQFF. The DNA of the CDR3 is TGTGCCAGCAGCCAAGGGGGACTCCGGCAGTTCTTC.

This clonotype showed up just a few times. This sequence joins TRBV10-3 and TRBJ2-1, with 13 bases fitting TRBD2. The CDR3 covers 13 residues. Germline assignment: CDR1 ENHRY and CDR2 SYGVKD. V lost 10 bases and J lost 9; bases outside the gene matches: 6. The DNA for the CDR3 is TGTGCCACCACTAGCGGGGGGGCCGCTGAGCAGTTCTTC. Residues: CATTSGGAAEQFF.

The V call is TRBV15, the J call TRBJ2-6; D could derive from TRBD1 or TRBD2 (5 bases each). The germline V gene has CDR1 LNHNV and CDR2 YYDKDF (reference sequence). This CDR3 has 17 residues. Between the trimmed V and J ends, which lost 2 bases and 0 bases, there was a span of 11 bases. CDR3 amino acids: CATSRSRGLSGANVLTF. CDR3 coding DNA: TGTGCCACCAGCAGATCCCGGGGCCTCTCTGGGGCCAACGTCCTGACTTTC.

This chain connects TRBV15 to TRBJ2-6; D perhaps matches TRBD1 (6 bases). Trimming left V 0 bases short and J 4 bases short, with 16 bases between. This CDR3 is built from 18 residues. The germline V gene has CDR1 LNHNV and CDR2 YYDKDF (reference sequence). The CDR3 bases are TGTGCCACCAGCAGAGATTTTCTTACAGGGACCGGGGCCAACGTCCTGACTTTC. This translates into CATSRDFLTGTGANVLTF.

The genes are TRBV12-3 or TRBV12-4 and TRBJ1-1; perhaps TRBD1 as D (6 bases). V lost 5 bases, J lost 1 base, and 11 bases lay in between. CDR3 length: 14 residues. The DNA for the CDR3 is TGTGCCAGCAGTATGCCGGACAGGAACACTGAAGCTTTCTTT. It codes for CASSMPDRNTEAFF.

This clonotype has more than one count but fewer than ten. The V call is TRBV5-5, the J call TRBJ2-1; D is uncertain. Germline V gene sequence: CDR1 SGHKS, CDR2 YYEKEE (reference sequence). The CDR3 covers 15 residues. V lost 3 bases and J lost 4, with 14 bases in between. The DNA of the CDR3 is TGTGCCAGCAGCTACCGGACGCCCGGGTACAATGAGCAGTTCTTC. Its protein product is CASSYRTPGYNEQFF.

Many counts were recorded for this clonotype. The genes are TRBV6-5 and TRBJ1-4; D remains unclear. This CDR3 spans 14 amino acids. Germline V gene lookup returns CDR1 MNHEY and CDR2 SVGAGI. With 5 bases removed from V and 0 bases from J, the gap between germline ends came to 7 bases. CDR3 loop: CASSQRSTNEKLFF. The CDR3 region has the DNA TGTGCCAGCAGTCAGCGCTCAACTAATGAAAAACTGTTTTTT.

The rearrangement uses TRBV20-1 and TRBJ2-1; 13 nucleotides align to TRBD2. Germline loops: CDR1 DFQATT, CDR2 SNEGSKA (reference sequence). V lost 3 bases to trimming and J lost 7 bases; unmatched junction nucleotides: 6. This CDR3 spans 15 amino acids. The CDR3 DNA reads TGCAGTGCTAGGGAGACTAGCGGGGGGCAAAATGAGCAGTTCTTC. The encoded protein is CSARETSGGQNEQFF.

The DNA of the CDR3 is TGTGCCAGCAGCCAGGGGTTACACTCTGGAAACACCATATATTTT. Translating it yields CASSQGLHSGNTIYF. The chain uses TRBV3-1 and TRBJ1-3, with no clear D. The CDR3 covers 15 residues. The V and J ends lost 3 bases and 0 bases respectively, with 9 bases between them. The germline CDR1 and CDR2 sequences are LGHDT and YNNKEL (reference sequence).

The V and J genes are TRBV7-9 and TRBJ1-6, with D hard to call. Deletions cut 3 bases from V and 8 bases from J, with 11 bases between. Per the germline V gene, CDR1 is SEHNR and CDR2 is FQNEAQ (reference sequence). This CDR3 has 14 amino acids. The CDR3 nucleotides read TGTGCCAGCAGCTTCGGCCGTTCTGATTCACCCCTCCACTTT. It specifies CASSFGRSDSPLHF.

The CDR3 protein is CASSFGDRGEQFF. As DNA, the CDR3 is TGTGCCAGCAGTTTCGGAGATCGCGGTGAGCAGTTCTTC. The V gene is TRBV27, the J gene TRBJ2-1, with unresolved D. CDR1 and CDR2 from the germline V gene are MNHEY and SMNVEV (reference sequence). V was trimmed by 3 bases and J by 9 bases, leaving 12 bases between them. This CDR3 has 13 residues.

In its sample, this clonotype was seen a few times. The genes are TRBV30 and TRBJ1-4; the D gene is possibly TRBD1 (6 bases). V shed 4 bases and J shed 8 bases, with 14 bases lying between them. The CDR3 loop spans 13 amino acids. Germline lookup yields CDR1 GTSNPN and CDR2 SVGIG (reference sequence). The CDR3 is CAWTPGEGEKLFF. CDR3 sequence (DNA): TGTGCCTGGACCCCAGGGGAAGGAGAAAAACTGTTTTTT. Full variable domain (missing parts from reference TRBV30 and TRBJ1-4): SQTIHQWPATLVQPVGSPLSLECTVEGTSNPNLYWYRQAAGRGLQLLFYSVGIGQISSEVPQNLSASRPQDRQFILSSKKLLLSDSGFYLCAWTPGEGEKLFFGSGTQLSVL.

This clonotype was seen more than once but under ten times. V is TRBV7-2 and J is TRBJ2-6, with a weak D call TRBD1 (5 bases). V was clipped by 5 bases and J by 7 bases, with 12 bases between them. CDR3 length: 14 amino acids. The germline V gene encodes CDR1 SGHTA and CDR2 FQGNSA. CDR3 in amino acids: CASSLPTAANVLTF. DNA for the CDR3: TGTGCCAGCAGCCTGCCGACAGCCGCCAACGTCCTGACTTTC.

This clonotype has just a few counts. The chain employs TRBV18 and TRBJ2-1; D is perhaps TRBD2 (6 bases). CDR1 KGHSH and CDR2 LQKENI come from the germline V gene. This CDR3 has 13 residues. Deletions cut 6 bases from V and 7 bases from J, with 13 bases between. The CDR3 region is CASSSTRDNEQFF. The CDR3 nucleotides are TGTGCCAGCTCGTCAACGCGGGATAATGAGCAGTTCTTC.

This clonotype was found many times. The chain is built from TRBV13 and TRBJ2-3; 7 bases agree with TRBD2. Germline lookup yields CDR1 PRHDT and CDR2 FYEKMQ (reference sequence). The CDR3 totals 17 residues. V trimming: 2 bases; J trimming: 1 base; junction bases outside the gene matches: 9. CDR3 coding DNA: TGTGCCAGCAGCTTATACGGACTAGTGGTGGGCACAGATACGCAGTATTTT. Its protein product is CASSLYGLVVGTDTQYF.